These 24 T cell receptor beta chains were sequenced from one sample in a study of human T cells and chemical hapten exposure. TCRdb passed the RACE reads through MiXCR, listing each CDR3 protein once. The profile shows fewer than 300,000 distinct CDR3 sequences, roughly 8.9% of them singletons. Time point noted: pre-sensitization, week 0. Treatment described: therapeutic diphenylcyclopropenone sensitization with weekly scalp DPC. Sequencing was performed on whole blood, taken in connection with sensitization to the hapten diphenylcyclopropenone (DPC). These receptors were taken from a woman in her 40s with alopecia areata. Some clones in this sample may be carry-over from other donors' samples.

This clonotype was counted only a few times. The genes are TRBV12-3 or TRBV12-4 and TRBJ2-5; D possibly corresponds to TRBD2 (5 bases). The CDR3 length is 13 residues. Deletions cut 5 bases from V and 2 bases from J, with 9 bases between. The CDR3 sequence is CASSRGAQETQYF. The CDR3 nucleotides are TGTGCCAGCAGTCGGGGAGCGCAAGAGACCCAGTACTTC.

The V call is TRBV10-3, the J call TRBJ2-3; 7 bases are shared with TRBD2. The trim removed 0 bases at V and 0 bases at J, leaving 6 bases unmatched. The CDR3 has 17 amino acids. The germline V gene has CDR1 ENHRY and CDR2 SYGVKD. The CDR3 DNA sequence: TGTGCCATCAGTGAGTCAGCGGGATTGGCTAGCACAGATACGCAGTATTTT. Amino acid sequence: CAISESAGLASTDTQYF.

In this sample, this clonotype turned up many times. This sequence joins TRBV18 and TRBJ1-4; D remains ambiguous. The CDR3 totals 18 residues. Germline V gene lookup returns CDR1 KGHSH and CDR2 LQKENI. Trimming removed 3 bases at V and 5 bases at J, with 22 bases between. The CDR3 nucleotides read TGTGCCAGCTCACCGGGGAGGCCGCAAGCTCAATACAATGAAAAACTGTTTTTT. It translates to CASSPGRPQAQYNEKLFF.

This clonotype was seen a few times. CDR3 sequence (DNA): TGCAGTGCTAGAGATTGGCAGGCTAGCTCCTACGAGCAGTACTTC. Protein sequence: CSARDWQASSYEQYF. The chain combines TRBV20-1 with TRBJ2-7; no reliable D call. In germline, CDR1 is DFQATT, CDR2 SNEGSKA (reference sequence). The CDR3 covers 15 residues. Trimming removed 0 bases from V and 0 bases from J, with 12 bases in between.

The chain has TRBV20-1 and TRBJ2-1; D gene ambiguous. The CDR3 covers 11 residues. V was clipped by 3 bases and J by 7 bases, with 7 bases between them. CDR1 DFQATT and CDR2 SNEGSKA come from the germline V gene (reference sequence). Here the CDR3 reads CSASTGNEQFF. The CDR3 region has the DNA TGCAGTGCTAGTACCGGTAATGAGCAGTTCTTC.

This clonotype has just a few counts. V is TRBV9 and J is TRBJ2-1; TRBD1 aligns across 9 bases. The CDR3 is 16 residues long. The ends lost 4 bases at V and 5 bases at J; junction bases unmatched: 10. The V gene's germline CDR1 is SGDLS and CDR2 YYNGEE. CDR3 protein: CASSPLGQGTHNEQFF. CDR3 nucleotides: TGTGCCAGCAGCCCCCTGGGACAGGGTACCCACAATGAGCAGTTCTTC.

This clonotype was seen at least ten times. This chain links TRBV27 with TRBJ1-5; 9 bases are shared with TRBD1. The germline CDR1 and CDR2 sequences are MNHEY and SMNVEV (reference sequence). Trimming removed 4 bases from V and 3 bases from J; junction bases left unmatched: 7. The CDR3 has 16 amino acids. This chain's CDR3 is CASSWAGQGSNQPQHF. CDR3 DNA: TGTGCCAGCAGTTGGGCGGGACAGGGATCCAATCAGCCCCAGCATTTT.

This chain links TRBV10-1 with TRBJ2-1; D unresolved. This CDR3 is 15 amino acids long. The V and J ends lost 6 bases and 3 bases respectively, with 15 bases between them. CDR1 and CDR2 (germline): WNHNN, SYGVQD (reference sequence). The CDR3 loop reads CASSPTTHYYNEQFF. Written as DNA, the CDR3 is TGCGCCAGCAGCCCAACGACACATTACTACAATGAGCAGTTCTTC.

This clonotype occurred a few times. J is TRBJ1-2 and V is TRBV27; possibly TRBD1 for D (5 bases). V lost 1 base, J lost 1 base, and 19 bases lay in between. The CDR3 has 18 residues. Per the germline V gene, CDR1 is MNHEY and CDR2 is SMNVEV (reference sequence). CDR3 protein: CASSLLGAGEGVNYGYTF. In DNA, the CDR3 is TGTGCCAGCAGTTTATTAGGAGCTGGAGAAGGGGTTAACTATGGCTACACCTTC.

V usage is TRBV29-1 and J usage is TRBJ2-6, with D unclear. Trimming cost V 7 bases and J 0 bases, with 13 bases left between them. CDR3 length: 15 residues. The germline gives CDR1 SQVTM, CDR2 ANQGSEA. The CDR3 nucleotides are TGCAGCGCCGTATCGACCAACTCTGGGGCCAACGTCCTGACTTTC. Protein: CSAVSTNSGANVLTF.

This clonotype was counted between two and nine times. This chain connects TRBV6-5 to TRBJ1-3, with 7 bases aligning to TRBD1. CDR3 length: 17 residues. Trimming took 0 bases from V and 0 from J; bases not matched to a gene: 5. CDR1 is MNHEY and CDR2 is SVGAGI in the germline V gene. The CDR3: CASSYSPTGRSGNTIYF. CDR3 coding DNA: TGTGCCAGCAGTTACTCGCCGACAGGGCGCTCTGGAAACACCATATATTTT.

This clonotype appeared a few times. The junction shows a germline mismatch at one end, possibly a read error. The chain joins TRBV6-5 to TRBJ1-1, with D uncertain. This CDR3 is 13 amino acids long. The V gene's germline CDR1 is MNHEY and CDR2 SVGAGI. The CDR3: CASSYSTLTEAFF. CDR3 DNA: TGTGCCAGCAGTTACTCTACACTTACTGAAGCCTTCTTT.

There are a few counts of this clonotype. J is TRBJ1-6 and V is TRBV9; D is ambiguous. Deletions cut 0 bases from V and 7 bases from J, with 2 bases between. Germline CDR1 and CDR2: SGDLS and YYNGEE. The CDR3 is 12 amino acids. CDR3 nucleotide sequence: TGTGCCAGCAGCGTAGTGAATTCACCCCTCCACTTT. This translates into CASSVVNSPLHF.

The genes are TRBV12-3 or TRBV12-4 and TRBJ2-1; D is undetermined. The V end was cut by 4 bases, the J end by 5 bases, with 15 bases between. This CDR3 comprises 15 residues. This CDR3 is CASSSWQFLNNEQFF. As DNA, the CDR3 is TGTGCCAGCAGTTCTTGGCAGTTCTTGAACAATGAGCAGTTCTTC.

This clonotype was seen a handful of times. J is TRBJ2-1 and V is TRBV20-1, with a possible D match to TRBD2 (6 bases). Trimming left V 3 bases short and J 2 bases short, with 14 bases between. Germline assignment: CDR1 DFQATT and CDR2 SNEGSKA (reference sequence). CDR3 size: 15 residues. CDR3 sequence: CSARTVSGTYNEQFF. CDR3 sequence (DNA): TGCAGTGCTAGGACCGTTAGCGGTACCTACAATGAGCAGTTCTTC.

The V and J genes are TRBV5-6 and TRBJ2-3; no firm D call. Deletions cut 2 bases from V and 6 bases from J, with 13 bases between. Germline CDR1 is SGHDT and CDR2 is YYEEEE. This CDR3 region has 14 residues. The CDR3 protein is CASSFNSLEDTQYF. CDR3 in DNA: TGTGCCAGCAGCTTTAATTCCTTGGAGGATACGCAGTATTTT.

This clonotype was recorded many times. This chain connects TRBV28 to TRBJ2-1; 7 positions agree with TRBD2. Germline V CDR1 and CDR2: MDHEN, SYDVKM. There are 15 residues in the CDR3. V was clipped by 7 bases and J by 6 bases; unmatched bases: 12. This CDR3 reads CASNPWGGSFNEQFF. The CDR3 bases are TGTGCCAGCAACCCCTGGGGCGGGAGTTTCAATGAGCAGTTCTTC.

To note about this clonotype: At one boundary the junction diverges from the germline segment, which might be a read error. The CDR3 DNA follows: TGTGTCAGCAGAAAGACAGGGATCGAGACCCAGTACTTC. As protein: CVSRKTGIETQYF. The gene calls are TRBV14 and TRBJ2-5; 7 nucleotides agree with TRBD1. Germline V gene sequence: CDR1 SGHDN, CDR2 FVKESK. The CDR3 is 13 amino acids.

The chain is built from TRBV6-2 or TRBV6-3 and TRBJ2-1; TRBD2 matches 8 bases. The V gene end was trimmed by 4 bases and the J gene end by 0 bases; junction bases not matched to a gene: 8. The germline CDR1 and CDR2 sequences are MNHEY and SVGEGT. The CDR3 is 17 amino acids. The chain's CDR3 is CASSSGLADSSYNEQFF. The CDR3 region has the DNA TGTGCCAGCAGTTCCGGACTAGCAGATAGCTCCTACAATGAGCAGTTCTTC.

This clonotype has just a few counts. The chain combines TRBV7-9 with TRBJ2-3, with TRBD1 matching 10 bases. The V gene's germline CDR1 is SEHNR and CDR2 FQNEAQ (reference sequence). V gave up 5 bases and J gave up 2 bases; unmatched junction bases: 7. CDR3 size: 16 residues. The CDR3 coding sequence is TGTGCCAGCAGCCGGGGACAGGGGTTATCCACAGATACGCAGTATTTT. Its translation: CASSRGQGLSTDTQYF.

This clonotype was detected a few times. The V call is TRBV29-1, the J call TRBJ2-6; D tentatively reads TRBD1 or TRBD2 (5 bases each). Trimming removed 7 bases at V and 1 base at J, with 14 bases between. This CDR3 has 15 amino acids. Germline CDR1 SQVTM, CDR2 ANQGSEA. CDR3 in amino acids: CSAGDGLSGANVLTF. CDR3 DNA: TGCAGCGCTGGGGACGGCCTTTCTGGGGCCAACGTCCTGACTTTC.

This clonotype showed up many times. The chain employs TRBV28 and TRBJ2-4, with 9 nucleotides matching TRBD1. This CDR3 has 13 residues. In germline, CDR1 is MDHEN, CDR2 SYDVKM. V lost 5 bases, J lost 6 bases, and 2 bases stayed unmatched. CDR3 sequence: CASSGTGRNIQYF. The CDR3 region has the DNA TGTGCCAGCAGTGGGACAGGGCGAAACATTCAGTACTTC.

This clonotype turned up a few times. The chain couples TRBV29-1 to TRBJ2-3, with TRBD2 matching 10 bases. Germline V gives CDR1 SQVTM, CDR2 ANQGSEA. The CDR3 loop spans 15 amino acids. V gave up 3 bases and J gave up 2 bases; unmatched junction bases: 5. The CDR3 region has the DNA TGCAGCGTTGATCTAGGACTAGCGGCCACAGATACGCAGTATTTT. It encodes CSVDLGLAATDTQYF.

This clonotype has at least ten counts. This sequence joins TRBV27 and TRBJ2-7; tentatively, D is TRBD1 (6 bases). V was shortened by 9 bases and J by 4 bases, with 13 bases between the two germline ends. This CDR3 region has 12 residues. Germline assignment: CDR1 MNHEY and CDR2 SMNVEV (reference sequence). DNA for the CDR3: TGTGCCAGACCATCAGGGGCATACGAGCAGTACTTC. Its translation is CARPSGAYEQYF.